This T cell receptor (beta chain) was identified during a study of cytomegalovirus exposure and HLA in healthy donors (dated by TCRdb to about 2017). Study-wide context: A later analysis indicated that the 90 to 150 validation repertoires were generated on the platform also employed for the roughly 650 repertoires of the first cohort. Besides the first cohort of around 670 subjects, a separate validation cohort made up of about 120 different subjects was used. To predict cytomegalovirus infection status, the study combined high-throughput TCR immunosequencing, statistical association of individual TCRs with disease status, and machine learning. The aim of the study was to test whether cataloging public T cell receptors could identify signatures of past pathogen exposure.

The donors were included in the validation cohort of some 110 subjects, a group kept apart from the roughly 670-subject first cohort. As to this clone: Its antigen is unknown. Base qualities are not at hand, and no much larger clone is one base apart.

Library preparation was by the immunoSEQ multiplex PCR assay. Regarding the original processing steps: A statistical classification framework was built for diagnosing cytomegalovirus status from the catalog of TCR beta chain sequences. TCRdb retrieved this table from immuneACCESS and kept in-frame rearrangements only. Not all clones are present; in checked studies, unresolved V genes account for under half, and no reason is known for the remainder. The V and J calls and the clone size are those of that table, but D and trimming were determined from the DNA. This sample comprises 76,000 or so clones, roughly 94% of them detected only once. The top ten clones comprise 2.5% to 3.5% of the sample. Overall study results and their limits: Most TCR sequences were seen in very few donors, while some public TCRs were found in many individuals. In both the original and validation cohorts, the classifier was reported to diagnose cytomegalovirus status with high specificity and sensitivity. A later analysis had no HLA typing for the validation cohort, so co-occurrence there was scored across all 120 repertoires. It was suggested by the authors that the approach could potentially be generalized to other disease states and immunological phenotypes. The study listed approximately 150 TCR beta chains as associated with cytomegalovirus. Subsequent analysis determined that TCRs grouped into clusters in the first cohort also showed a tendency toward co-occurrence across the roughly 110 validation repertoires, and about 94% of cluster scores exceeded 0. Three of the identified cytomegalovirus-associated TCR beta chains were confirmed in vitro to be specific for cytomegalovirus antigens.

The sample comprised PBMCs. The source is a woman under 30 in good health and CMV-seropositive.

CDR3 protein: CAWRGASGALGEQFF. The bases read TGTGCCTGGAGAGGAGCTAGCGGGGCCCTAGGTGAGCAGTTCTTC. Recombination connected TRBV30 to TRBJ2-1; 9 of the junction bases match TRBD2. The germline V and J ends show losses of 3 bases and 9 bases respectively, and no gene match explains 12 bases of the junction. There are 15 amino acids in the CDR3, from cysteine to phenylalanine inclusive. Left in the record is the CDR3 DNA by itself, 45 bases read in frame from the first base. CDR1 and CDR2 are read off the germline V gene (reference sequence) as GTSNPN and SVGIG. The reference TRBV30 and TRBJ2-1 proteins fill in what lies around the CDR3, so the full variable domain reads SQTIHQWPATLVQPVGSPLSLECTVEGTSNPNLYWYRQAAGRGLQLLFYSVGIGQISSEVPQNLSASRPQDRQFILSSKKLLLSDSGFYLCAWRGASGALGEQFFGPGTRLTVL.